One T cell receptor (beta chain) is described in this entry. The antigen is undetermined. The data originate from a study of cytomegalovirus exposure and HLA in healthy donors. Here immunoSEQ multiplex PCR was the method, and the copy in TCRdb shows in-frame clones only, minus some. Altogether a few hundred thousand clones are present, nearly 90% being singletons, with the ten largest covering 0.37%. Notes on the study in general: In vitro confirmation showed three CMV-associated chains to be CMV antigen specific.

The V gene lost 7 bases and the J gene lost 5 bases, with 18 bases spanning the gap. The germline gives CDR1 MDHEN, CDR2 SYDVKM. The CDR3 is 14 residues long. This TCR derives from a woman between 18 and 29 years old in good health and CMV-seronegative. Sequencing input: PBMCs. V gene TRBV28 combines with J gene TRBJ2-7; D is possibly TRBD2 (6 bases). The CDR3 nucleotides are TGTGCCAGCAATGGGACTCCCAGGTCCCACGAGCAGTACGTC. Its translation: CASNGTPRSHEQYV.